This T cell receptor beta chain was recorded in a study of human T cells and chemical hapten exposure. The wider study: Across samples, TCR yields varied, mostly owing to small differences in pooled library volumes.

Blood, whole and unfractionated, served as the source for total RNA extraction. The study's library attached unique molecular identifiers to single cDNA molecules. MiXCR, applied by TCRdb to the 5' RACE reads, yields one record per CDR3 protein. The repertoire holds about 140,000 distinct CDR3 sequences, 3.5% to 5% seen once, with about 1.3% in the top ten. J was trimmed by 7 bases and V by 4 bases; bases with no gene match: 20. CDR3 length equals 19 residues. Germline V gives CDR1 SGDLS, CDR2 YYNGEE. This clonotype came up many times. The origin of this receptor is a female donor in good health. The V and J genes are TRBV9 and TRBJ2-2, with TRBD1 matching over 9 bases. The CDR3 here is CASSQDRDRVWDQIGELFF. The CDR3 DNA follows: TGTGCCAGCAGCCAAGACCGGGACAGGGTTTGGGATCAGATCGGGGAGCTGTTTTTT.